A single sample is the source of the 5 T cell receptor beta chains below, sequenced in a study of cytomegalovirus exposure and HLA in healthy donors. TCRdb's copy holds only in-frame clones and misses some; the assay was immunoSEQ multiplex PCR. The sample has approximately 190,000 clones, more than 80% seen once. Sequenced sample: PBMCs. Receptors originate from a man in his late teens or twenties in good health and CMV-seropositive.

The J gene is TRBJ1-5, the V gene TRBV19; D may be TRBD1 (6 bases). V lost 3 bases and J 5 bases, leaving 14 bases between the germline ends. The CDR3 extends over 15 amino acids. Looked up from germline, CDR1 is LNHDA and CDR2 is SQIVND (reference sequence). Here the CDR3 DNA reads TGTGCCAGTAGTATGCCCCAGGGGAACCATCAGCCCCAGCATTTT. Translated, it gives CASSMPQGNHQPQHF.

The chain joins TRBV10-3 to TRBJ2-7, with a possible D match to TRBD1 (6 bases). V was shortened by 2 bases and J by 3 bases, with 17 bases between the two germline ends. The CDR3 has 16 residues. CDR1 is ENHRY, CDR2 SYGVKD, per germline. CDR3 DNA: TGTGCCATCAGTGAGGGGGGCGTTTCGGGACACTACGAGCAGTACTTC. Its protein product is CAISEGGVSGHYEQYF.

The J gene is TRBJ2-1, the V gene TRBV4-2, with 11 bases lining up with TRBD2. Trimming removed 3 bases from V and 10 bases from J; junction bases left unmatched: 17. This CDR3 is 18 amino acids long. CDR1 is LGHNA and CDR2 is YNFKEQ in the germline V gene. CDR3 DNA: TGTGCCAGCAGCCAGCGATACCAGGGGGGACTAGCGGTCCTAGAGCAGTTCTTC. Protein product: CASSQRYQGGLAVLEQFF.

This rearrangement joins TRBV30 to TRBJ2-3; D is possibly TRBD2 (5 bases). CDR3 length: 13 amino acids. The germline V gene encodes CDR1 GTSNPN and CDR2 SVGIG (reference sequence). The V and J ends lost 3 bases and 2 bases respectively, with 9 bases between them. DNA for the CDR3: TGTGCCTGGAGGTCGGGGTACACAGATACGCAGTATTTT. Translation gives CAWRSGYTDTQYF. Full variable domain (missing parts from reference TRBV30 and TRBJ2-3): SQTIHQWPATLVQPVGSPLSLECTVEGTSNPNLYWYRQAAGRGLQLLFYSVGIGQISSEVPQNLSASRPQDRQFILSSKKLLLSDSGFYLCAWRSGYTDTQYFGPGTRLTVL.

This chain uses TRBV5-4 with TRBJ1-1; no firm D call. The CDR3 consists of 17 residues. The germline V gene encodes CDR1 SGHNT and CDR2 YYREEE (reference sequence). Trimming left V 5 bases short and J 0 bases short, with 20 bases between. CDR3 sequence: CASSPDAGLRMNTEAFF. Here the CDR3 DNA reads TGTGCCAGCAGTCCTGATGCCGGGTTGAGAATGAACACTGAAGCTTTCTTT.